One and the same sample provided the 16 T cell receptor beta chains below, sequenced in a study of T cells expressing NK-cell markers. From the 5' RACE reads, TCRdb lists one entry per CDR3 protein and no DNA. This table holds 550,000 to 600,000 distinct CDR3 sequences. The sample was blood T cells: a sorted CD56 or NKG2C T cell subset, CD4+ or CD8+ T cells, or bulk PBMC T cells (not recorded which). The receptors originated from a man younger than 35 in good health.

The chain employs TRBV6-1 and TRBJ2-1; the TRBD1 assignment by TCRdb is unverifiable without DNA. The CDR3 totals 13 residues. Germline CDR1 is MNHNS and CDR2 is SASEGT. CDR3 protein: CASRTGEYNEQFF.

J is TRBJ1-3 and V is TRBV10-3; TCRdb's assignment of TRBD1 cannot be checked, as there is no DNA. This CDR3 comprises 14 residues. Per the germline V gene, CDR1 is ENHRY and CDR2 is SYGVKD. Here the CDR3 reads CAINTGVAGNTIYF.

CDR3: CASNQGVSNNEQFF. V and J are TRBV6-2 or TRBV6-3 and TRBJ2-1; the D call of TRBD1 rests on TCRdb alone, since no DNA is present to check it. The germline CDR1 and CDR2 sequences are MNHEY and SVGEGT. The CDR3 runs to 14 residues.

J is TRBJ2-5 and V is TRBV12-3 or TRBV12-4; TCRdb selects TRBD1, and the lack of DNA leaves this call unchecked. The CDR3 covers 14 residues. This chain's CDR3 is CASSYRSGRETQYF.

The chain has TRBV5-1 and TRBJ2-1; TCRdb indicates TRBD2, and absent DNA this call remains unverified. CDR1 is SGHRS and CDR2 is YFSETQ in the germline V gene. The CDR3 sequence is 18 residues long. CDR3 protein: CASSRKTSGSLGLNEQFF.

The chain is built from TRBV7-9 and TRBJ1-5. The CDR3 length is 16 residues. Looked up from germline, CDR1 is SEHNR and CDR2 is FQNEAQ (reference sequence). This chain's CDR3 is CASSPGPGGSNQPQHF.

CDR3 sequence reads: CSVEGSGGLYEQYF. The chain has TRBV29-1 and TRBJ2-7. This CDR3 contains 14 residues. CDR1 is SQVTM, CDR2 ANQGSEA, per germline.

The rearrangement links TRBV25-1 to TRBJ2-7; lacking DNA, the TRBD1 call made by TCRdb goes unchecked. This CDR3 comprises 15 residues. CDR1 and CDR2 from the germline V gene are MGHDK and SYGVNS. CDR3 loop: CASEKGFGGGYEQYF.

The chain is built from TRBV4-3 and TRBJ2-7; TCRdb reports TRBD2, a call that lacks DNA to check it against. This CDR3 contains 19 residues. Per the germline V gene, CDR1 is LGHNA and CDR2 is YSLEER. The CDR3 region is CASSQDVLVAGRLGNEQYF.

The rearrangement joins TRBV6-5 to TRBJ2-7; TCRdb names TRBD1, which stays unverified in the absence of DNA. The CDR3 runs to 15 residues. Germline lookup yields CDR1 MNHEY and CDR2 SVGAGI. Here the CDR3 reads CASSSLQGGIYEQYF.

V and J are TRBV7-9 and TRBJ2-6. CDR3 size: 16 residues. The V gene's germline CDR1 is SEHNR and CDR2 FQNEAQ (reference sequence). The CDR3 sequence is CASSLSLDSGANVLTF. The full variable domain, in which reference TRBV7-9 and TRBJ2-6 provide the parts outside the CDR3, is DTGVSQNPRHKITKRGQNVTFRCDPISEHNRLYWYRQTLGQGPEFLTYFQNEAQLEKSRLLSDRFSAERPKGSFSTLEIQRTEQGDSAMYLCASSLSLDSGANVLTFGAGSRLTVL.

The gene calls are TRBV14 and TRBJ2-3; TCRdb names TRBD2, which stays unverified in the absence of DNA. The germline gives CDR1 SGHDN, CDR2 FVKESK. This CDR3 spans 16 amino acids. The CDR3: CASSPGTSGRLNTQYF.

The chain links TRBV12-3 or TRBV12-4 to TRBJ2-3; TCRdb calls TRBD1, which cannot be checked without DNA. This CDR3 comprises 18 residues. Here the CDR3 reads CASSLLGQGSRTHHTQYF.

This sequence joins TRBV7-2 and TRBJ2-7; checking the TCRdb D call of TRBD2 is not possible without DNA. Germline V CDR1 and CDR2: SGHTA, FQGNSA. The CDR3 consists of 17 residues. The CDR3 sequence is CASSLRLASGSSYEQYF.

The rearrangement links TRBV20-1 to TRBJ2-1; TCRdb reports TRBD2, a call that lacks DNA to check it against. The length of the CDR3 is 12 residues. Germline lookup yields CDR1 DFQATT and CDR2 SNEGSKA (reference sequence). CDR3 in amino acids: CSARLVSNEQFF.

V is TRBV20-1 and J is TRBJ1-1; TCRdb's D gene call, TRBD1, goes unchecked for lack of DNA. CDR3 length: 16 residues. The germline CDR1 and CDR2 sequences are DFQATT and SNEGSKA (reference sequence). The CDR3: CSARDSGQGLNTEAFF.